This passage covers 2 T cell receptor beta chains from one sample sequenced in a study of control samples from healthy donors and cancer patients. TCRdb's copy holds only in-frame clones and misses some; the assay was immunoSEQ multiplex PCR. This sample has 150,000 to 200,000 clones, with roughly 94% found just once. The sample was blood. Receptors were obtained from a woman in her late teens or twenties in good health.

The chain links TRBV5-4 to TRBJ1-2; the match to TRBD1 covers 9 bases. V lost 3 bases to trimming and J lost 6 bases; unmatched junction nucleotides: 9. The CDR3 has 15 residues. The germline gives CDR1 SGHNT, CDR2 YYREEE (reference sequence). As DNA, the CDR3 is TGTGCCAGCAGCTCGCCCACAGGGGGCGTGAATGGCTACACCTTC. Amino acids: CASSSPTGGVNGYTF.

V usage is TRBV6-2 or TRBV6-3 and J usage is TRBJ1-4, with D hard to call. The CDR3 runs 14 residues. V was pared by 4 bases and J by 4 bases, with 10 bases between. The germline V gene encodes CDR1 MNHEY and CDR2 SVGEGT. The DNA of the CDR3 is TGTGCCAGCAGTTTGTCTCAACTTAATGAAAAACTGTTTTTT. Amino acids: CASSLSQLNEKLFF.